Following are 27 T cell receptor beta chains from one sample sequenced in a study of monozygotic twins with inflammatory bowel disease (dated by TCRdb to the late 2010s). Library generation was performed with 5' RACE. Reads for this sample came from an Illumina HiSeq 2500. TCRdb reprocessed the sequencing reads and holds a single record per CDR3 protein sequence, with no DNA. This sample's clone table shows approximately 400,000 distinct CDR3 sequences. Clones ranked in the top ten supply 2% to 3% of the sample. What was sequenced was blood. These receptors originate from a human donor with ulcerative colitis or Crohn's disease, or a healthy co-twin of an affected twin (not recorded which).

The V call is TRBV12-3 or TRBV12-4, the J call TRBJ1-2; TCRdb outputs TRBD1, but without DNA this stays unchecked. The CDR3 runs to 12 residues. CDR3 in amino acids: CASSLGEYGYTF.

This chain connects TRBV6-1 to TRBJ2-4; the D call of TRBD1 rests on TCRdb alone, since no DNA is present to check it. In germline, CDR1 is MNHNS, CDR2 SASEGT. This CDR3 has 16 amino acids. The CDR3: CASSEGVGTSKNIQYF.

The chain uses TRBV5-1 and TRBJ2-3. Germline CDR1 is SGHRS and CDR2 is YFSETQ. This CDR3 region has 17 residues. The CDR3 here is CASSLEVSAADTDTQYF.

This rearrangement joins TRBV19 to TRBJ1-1; the D gene TCRdb calls, TRBD1, cannot be checked with no DNA. The CDR3 contains 15 residues. Germline V gene lookup returns CDR1 LNHDA and CDR2 SQIVND (reference sequence). The CDR3 reads CASSQDGGIYTEAFF.

The rearrangement joins TRBV6-2 or TRBV6-3 to TRBJ2-7; TCRdb calls TRBD2, which cannot be checked without DNA. In germline, CDR1 is MNHEY, CDR2 SVGEGT. The CDR3 has 16 amino acids. CDR3 sequence reads: CASSLLSSGRTYEQYF.

The CDR3 sequence is CAISEGGGSTDTQYF. The chain couples TRBV10-3 to TRBJ2-3; the TRBD1 assignment by TCRdb is unverifiable without DNA. The CDR3 is 15 residues long. Germline V gene sequence: CDR1 ENHRY, CDR2 SYGVKD.

The CDR3 sequence is CASNSFQETQYF. This rearrangement joins TRBV6-1 to TRBJ2-5. The CDR3 sequence is 12 residues long. CDR1 and CDR2 from the germline V gene are MNHNS and SASEGT.

The genes are TRBV24-1 and TRBJ2-3; TCRdb's assignment of TRBD1 cannot be checked, as there is no DNA. The CDR3 is 20 residues long. CDR1 and CDR2 from the germline V gene are KGHDR and SFDVKD. The CDR3 sequence is CATSDQADRAGTVGTDTQYF.

The chain employs TRBV20-1 and TRBJ2-6. Germline CDR1 DFQATT, CDR2 SNEGSKA (reference sequence). The CDR3 contains 14 residues. CDR3: CSAPTYSGANVLTF.

V gene TRBV27 combines with J gene TRBJ1-1; the D call of TRBD1 rests on TCRdb alone, since no DNA is present to check it. This CDR3 has 14 residues. Germline CDR1 is MNHEY and CDR2 is SMNVEV (reference sequence). CDR3 sequence: CASSLSISPSEAFF.

The genes are TRBV29-1 and TRBJ2-1; TCRdb gives TRBD2 as the D gene, but with no DNA this cannot be confirmed. The CDR3 covers 13 residues. Germline loops: CDR1 SQVTM, CDR2 ANQGSEA. The CDR3 sequence is CSVPTSGITEQFF.

The chain combines TRBV18 with TRBJ2-1. The CDR3 loop spans 13 amino acids. Germline V gene data show CDR1 as KGHSH and CDR2 as LQKENI. CDR3 in amino acids: CASSYNEGERQFF.

The chain combines TRBV6-5 with TRBJ1-6. This CDR3 region has 12 residues. CDR1 is MNHEY and CDR2 is SVGAGI in the germline V gene. The CDR3 loop is CASSYSSSPLHF.

The chain joins TRBV21-1 to TRBJ2-1. TRBV21-1 is labeled a pseudogene. The CDR3 totals 14 residues. CDR3 region: CASSKGLSHNEQFF.

The gene calls are TRBV6-1 and TRBJ1-2; checking the TCRdb D call of TRBD1 is not possible without DNA. CDR3 length equals 14 residues. CDR1 and CDR2 from the germline V gene are MNHNS and SASEGT. CDR3 protein: CASSLSGPSGGYTF.

The chain links TRBV5-1 to TRBJ1-5; the D call from TCRdb, TRBD1, cannot be confirmed without DNA. Looked up from germline, CDR1 is SGHRS and CDR2 is YFSETQ. There are 16 residues in the CDR3. This CDR3 reads CASSLDFLGEGQPQHF.

The J gene is TRBJ1-3, the V gene TRBV12-3 or TRBV12-4; no DNA is available, so the TRBD1 call from TCRdb remains unchecked. The CDR3 is made up of 15 amino acids. The CDR3 here is CASSSQGAGGNTIYF.

This sequence joins TRBV30 and TRBJ1-3; absent DNA, TCRdb's TRBD1 call cannot be checked. Germline CDR1 and CDR2: GTSNPN and SVGIG (reference sequence). The CDR3 is 14 amino acids. The CDR3 loop is CAWSSGQPGNTIYF.

The J gene is TRBJ1-3, the V gene TRBV5-1; the TCRdb D gene call, TRBD1, has no DNA to confirm it. Germline CDR1 is SGHRS and CDR2 is YFSETQ. The CDR3 sequence is 15 residues long. CDR3 loop: CASSSAGTEGNTIYF.

The gene calls are TRBV12-3 or TRBV12-4 and TRBJ2-7. The CDR3 is 15 residues long. CDR3 sequence reads: CASSLSGIVSYEQYF.

The rearrangement uses TRBV7-9 and TRBJ2-5; TCRdb's assignment of TRBD2 cannot be checked, as there is no DNA. The germline CDR1 and CDR2 sequences are SEHNR and FQNEAQ (reference sequence). The CDR3 totals 15 residues. This chain's CDR3 is CASSFLAGDQETQYF.

V usage is TRBV4-1 and J usage is TRBJ1-6; no DNA is available, so the TRBD1 call from TCRdb remains unchecked. The CDR3 loop spans 14 amino acids. Looked up from germline, CDR1 is MGHRA and CDR2 is YSYEKL. The CDR3 sequence: CASSQTGMASPLHF.

The V gene is TRBV5-1, the J gene TRBJ2-5; TCRdb's assignment of TRBD2 cannot be checked, as there is no DNA. The CDR3 extends over 16 amino acids. In germline, CDR1 is SGHRS, CDR2 YFSETQ. CDR3 sequence reads: CASSPGSSGIPVSQYF.

V usage is TRBV18 and J usage is TRBJ2-2; TCRdb's D gene call, TRBD1, goes unchecked for lack of DNA. This CDR3 has 17 residues. The germline V gene encodes CDR1 KGHSH and CDR2 LQKENI. This CDR3 is CASSPGTGNPNTGELFF. Looking up the rest from reference TRBV18 and TRBJ2-2 gives the full variable domain: NAGVMQNPRHLVRRRGQEARLRCSPMKGHSHVYWYRQLPEEGLKFMVYLQKENIIDESGMPKERFSAEFPKEGPSILRIQQVVRGDSAAYFCASSPGTGNPNTGELFFGEGSRLTVL.

The CDR3 spells CASSRQGIGEKLFF. This chain joins TRBV6-1 and TRBJ1-4; absent DNA, TCRdb's TRBD1 call cannot be checked. Looked up from germline, CDR1 is MNHNS and CDR2 is SASEGT. This CDR3 has 14 residues.

The chain combines TRBV11-2 with TRBJ1-2; the D call from TCRdb, TRBD1, cannot be confirmed without DNA. This CDR3 region has 14 residues. Germline V CDR1 and CDR2: SGHAT, FQNNGV. CDR3 sequence reads: CASSYTNTGAGYTF.

This chain connects TRBV3-1 to TRBJ2-5; TCRdb calls TRBD1, which cannot be checked without DNA. The CDR3 covers 14 residues. CDR1 is LGHDT and CDR2 is YNNKEL in the germline V gene (reference sequence). The CDR3 sequence: CASSLSGTQETQYF.